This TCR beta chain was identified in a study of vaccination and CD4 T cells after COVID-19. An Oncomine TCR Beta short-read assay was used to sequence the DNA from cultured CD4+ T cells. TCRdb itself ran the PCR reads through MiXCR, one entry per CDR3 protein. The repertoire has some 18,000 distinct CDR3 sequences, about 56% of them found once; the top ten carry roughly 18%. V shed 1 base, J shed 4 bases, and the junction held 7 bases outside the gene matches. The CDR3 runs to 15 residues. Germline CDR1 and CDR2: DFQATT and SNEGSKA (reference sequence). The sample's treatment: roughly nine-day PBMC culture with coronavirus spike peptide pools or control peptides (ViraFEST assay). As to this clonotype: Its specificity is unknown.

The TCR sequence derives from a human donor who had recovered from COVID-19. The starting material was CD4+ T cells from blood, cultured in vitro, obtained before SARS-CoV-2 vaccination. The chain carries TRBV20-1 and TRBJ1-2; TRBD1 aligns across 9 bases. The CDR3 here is CSARARGQGTYGYTF. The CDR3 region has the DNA TGCAGTGCTAGAGCCCGCGGACAGGGGACCTATGGCTACACCTTC.